This passage covers 22 T cell receptor beta chains from one sample sequenced in a study of blood T cells in healthy people across ages. A second PCR of roughly 7 to 11 cycles used a sample-barcoded 5' primer and a J-beta primer mix. MiXCR, run by TCRdb on the 5' RACE reads, gives a single entry per CDR3 protein. The sample has 2 million or so distinct CDR3 sequences; roughly 52% are singletons. Sequences were obtained from blood. These receptor sequences come from a woman between 40 and 55 years old in good health.

The chain carries TRBV7-2 and TRBJ2-7; 8 nucleotides line up with TRBD1. Germline V gene sequence: CDR1 SGHTA, CDR2 FQGNSA. The CDR3 runs to 14 residues. The junction had 9 bases not matched to a gene; V was cut back by 5 bases and J by 6 bases. This CDR3 reads CASSIRQGLREQYF. The CDR3 DNA reads TGTGCCAGCAGCATACGACAGGGGCTCCGCGAGCAGTACTTC.

There are many counts of this clonotype. The rearrangement joins TRBV5-8 to TRBJ2-3; 14 bases line up with TRBD2. V dropped 3 bases and J dropped 5; count of bases not matched to a gene: 2. CDR3 length equals 15 residues. Germline CDR1 and CDR2: SGHTS and YDEGEE. Here the CDR3 DNA reads TGTGCCAGCAGCTGGACTAGCGGGGGGTTAGATACGCAGTATTTT. This encodes CASSWTSGGLDTQYF.

V and J are TRBV6-1 and TRBJ2-1; TRBD2 matches 8 bases. CDR1 and CDR2 (germline): MNHNS, SASEGT. The CDR3 length is 16 residues. J gave up 0 bases and V 6 bases, and 7 bases lay outside the gene matches. The CDR3: CASRTSGGVSYNEQFF. The CDR3 DNA follows: TGTGCCAGCAGGACAAGCGGGGGTGTCTCCTACAATGAGCAGTTCTTC.

Here the CDR3 DNA reads TGTGCCGGCGGGGCGCAGAGCCCCTATGGCTACACCTTC. This gives the protein CAGGAQSPYGYTF. The V and J genes are TRBV19 and TRBJ1-2; D perhaps matches TRBD1 (5 bases). The V end was cut by 11 bases, the J end by 4 bases, with 17 bases between. The CDR3 extends over 13 amino acids. CDR1 is LNHDA, CDR2 SQIVND, per germline (reference sequence).

This chain connects TRBV6-2 or TRBV6-3 to TRBJ1-4, with a possible D match to TRBD1 (5 bases). V gave up 6 bases and J gave up 7 bases, with 24 bases separating them. Germline V gene data show CDR1 as MNHEY and CDR2 as SVGEGT. The CDR3 runs 17 residues. CDR3 sequence: CASSPFGRDAGGEKLFF. The CDR3 nucleotides read TGTGCCAGCAGCCCCTTCGGGCGGGACGCAGGAGGTGAAAAACTGTTTTTT.

The V call is TRBV5-1, the J call TRBJ2-1; the match to TRBD2 covers 12 bases. The closer fit of TRBJ2-7 to the DNA end suggests the J call may be wrong. CDR3 length: 15 residues. Germline CDR1 SGHRS, CDR2 YFSETQ. CDR3 region: CASRTTSGGYNEQYF. The CDR3 DNA follows: TGCGCCAGCAGGACGACTAGCGGGGGATACAATGAGCAGTACTTC.

The J gene is TRBJ2-3, the V gene TRBV28; D is undetermined. The CDR3 consists of 14 residues. Germline V CDR1 and CDR2: MDHEN, SYDVKM. Trimming removed 3 bases from V and 0 bases from J, with 7 bases in between. CDR3 region: CASSFSISTDTQYF. The CDR3 region has the DNA TGTGCCAGCAGTTTTAGTATTAGCACAGATACGCAGTATTTT.

The chain joins TRBV20-1 to TRBJ1-2; D is uncertain. The CDR3 extends over 12 amino acids. V dropped 3 bases and J dropped 5 bases, with 10 bases sitting between them. The germline V gene encodes CDR1 DFQATT and CDR2 SNEGSKA (reference sequence). CDR3 protein: CSAREGPYGYTF. The CDR3 DNA reads TGCAGTGCTAGGGAGGGCCCTTATGGCTACACCTTC.

The J gene is TRBJ2-5, the V gene TRBV2; 7 nucleotides agree with TRBD2. Trimming removed 7 bases from V and 3 bases from J; junction bases left unmatched: 5. Per the germline V gene, CDR1 is SNHLY and CDR2 is FYNNEI. The CDR3 sequence is 13 residues long. The CDR3 DNA follows: TGTGCCAGCATCCCCGGGACTAAAGAGACCCAGTACTTC. Its protein product is CASIPGTKETQYF.

CDR3 sequence reads: CASSLKLGTLAGGHTEAFF. The CDR3, as DNA: TGTGCCAGCAGCTTAAAGCTTGGGACATTAGCCGGAGGGCACACTGAAGCTTTCTTT. This chain connects TRBV7-9 to TRBJ1-1; a weak D match, TRBD1 (6 bases). This CDR3 has 19 residues. Trimming left V 2 bases short and J 3 bases short, with 25 bases between. Germline CDR1 reads SEHNR; CDR2 reads FQNEAQ (reference sequence).

The chain combines TRBV20-1 with TRBJ2-7; TRBD2 agrees at 8 bases. The closer fit of TRBJ2-5 to the DNA end suggests the J call may be wrong. The V gene's germline CDR1 is DFQATT and CDR2 SNEGSKA (reference sequence). The CDR3 spans 14 residues. As DNA, the CDR3 is TGCAGTGCTAGAGATCTGGTAGCGGGGTGGACCCAGTACTTC. Its translation is CSARDLVAGWTQYF.

CDR3 amino acids: CSASYPEGETNYGYTF. The CDR3 DNA reads as TGCAGTGCTAGTTATCCTGAGGGGGAGACGAACTATGGCTACACCTTC. This chain links TRBV20-1 with TRBJ1-2, with a weak D call TRBD1 (6 bases). Germline CDR1 reads DFQATT; CDR2 reads SNEGSKA (reference sequence). Trimming cost V 3 bases and J 2 bases, with 19 bases left between them. This CDR3 has 16 amino acids.

V gene TRBV28 combines with J gene TRBJ1-2, with D possibly being TRBD1 (5 bases). The CDR3 covers 15 residues. Germline loops: CDR1 MDHEN, CDR2 SYDVKM. Trimming stripped 6 bases from V and 8 bases from J, with 22 bases between. For the CDR3, the DNA is TGTGCCAGCAGCAACGCCGGGACCCAGGGAGGGGGCTACACCTTC. Protein: CASSNAGTQGGGYTF.

This clonotype has a single count. This chain links TRBV20-1 with TRBJ2-3; the match to TRBD1 covers 9 bases. This CDR3 is built from 17 residues. Trimming took 8 bases from V and 1 from J; bases not matched to a gene: 16. Per germline, CDR1 DFQATT and CDR2 SNEGSKA (reference sequence). The CDR3 loop reads CSIPGTGNWRGTDTQYF. The CDR3, as DNA: TGCAGTATCCCCGGGACAGGGAATTGGCGAGGCACAGATACGCAGTATTTT.

This clonotype has only a few counts. The V gene is TRBV20-1, the J gene TRBJ2-3; 8 nucleotides agree with TRBD2. V was pared by 0 bases and J by 0 bases, with 8 bases of the junction left unmatched. This CDR3 spans 17 amino acids. CDR1 and CDR2 (germline): DFQATT, SNEGSKA (reference sequence). The DNA of the CDR3 is TGCAGTGCTAGAGATCCAGCGGGGGACCGAAGCACAGATACGCAGTATTTT. It codes for CSARDPAGDRSTDTQYF.

A few counts support this clonotype. This chain joins TRBV6-2 or TRBV6-3 and TRBJ2-7; D is perhaps TRBD1 (5 bases). Trimming stripped 2 bases from V and 6 bases from J, with 11 bases between. The CDR3 has 13 amino acids. Per germline, CDR1 MNHEY and CDR2 SVGEGT. This CDR3 reads CASSYNRLVEQYF. The CDR3 DNA reads TGTGCCAGCAGTTACAACAGGTTGGTCGAGCAGTACTTC.

The chain has TRBV15 and TRBJ2-3; 8 nucleotides align to TRBD2. This CDR3 comprises 14 residues. V lost 7 bases, J lost 0 bases, and 3 bases stayed unmatched. Per germline, CDR1 LNHNV and CDR2 YYDKDF (reference sequence). The CDR3 loop reads CATIQRGSTDTQYF. The CDR3, as DNA: TGTGCCACCATCCAGCGGGGGAGCACAGATACGCAGTATTTT.

This chain connects TRBV6-5 to TRBJ2-3, with TRBD1 as a possible D gene (5 bases). With 11 bases removed from V and 0 bases from J, the gap between germline ends came to 12 bases. The CDR3 covers 13 residues. In germline, CDR1 is MNHEY, CDR2 SVGAGI. The CDR3 loop reads CASRVGSTDTQYF. The CDR3 region has the DNA TGTGCCTCCAGGGTGGGGAGCACAGATACGCAGTATTTT.

The rearrangement uses TRBV20-1 and TRBJ1-2, with 7 bases aligning to TRBD1. V was clipped by 3 bases and J by 6 bases; unmatched bases: 22. The CDR3 consists of 18 residues. In germline, CDR1 is DFQATT, CDR2 SNEGSKA (reference sequence). The CDR3 region has the DNA TGCAGTGCTAGTCGGCTCGTTGGGACAGCCCAGCGGGGAAATGGCTACACCTTC. It translates to CSASRLVGTAQRGNGYTF.

This chain joins TRBV7-4 and TRBJ2-1; TRBD1 agrees at 7 bases. CDR1 SGHVT and CDR2 SQSDAQ come from the germline V gene. With V trimmed by 1 base and J by 15 bases, 18 bases remained unmatched. CDR3 length: 16 amino acids. Here the CDR3 reads CASSLDRPGQIIAGFF. CDR3 nucleotides: TGTGCCAGCAGCTTAGATCGACCGGGACAGATAATAGCAGGGTTCTTC. Based on the CDR3 plus reference TRBV7-4 and TRBJ2-1, the full variable domain is GAGVSQSPRYKVAKRGRDVALRCDSISGHVTLYWYRQTLGQGSEVLTYSQSDAQRDKSGRPSGRFSAERPERSVSTLKIQRTEQGDSAVYLCASSLDRPGQIIAGFFGPGTRLTVL.

The chain recombines TRBV20-1 with TRBJ2-1; D may be TRBD1 (6 bases). The DNA end is a closer match to TRBJ2-7, so the J assignment may be wrong. CDR3 length: 12 amino acids. Germline CDR1 and CDR2: DFQATT and SNEGSKA (reference sequence). The CDR3 coding sequence is TGCAGTGCTAGAGTGGGGGCTGGCGAGCAGTACTTC. This translates into CSARVGAGEQYF.

This clonotype was recorded once. This chain uses TRBV7-9 with TRBJ1-2; D gene unclear. The V end lost 7 bases, the J end lost 1 base, and 19 bases lay between the germline ends. Germline CDR1 is SEHNR and CDR2 is FQNEAQ (reference sequence). This CDR3 has 16 amino acids. For the CDR3, the DNA is TGTGCCAGCACCCGCGAGAGGTGGGCTGATAACTATGGCTACACCTTC. Its protein product is CASTRERWADNYGYTF. The whole variable domain, remainder taken from reference TRBV7-9 and TRBJ1-2, is DTGVSQNPRHKITKRGQNVTFRCDPISEHNRLYWYRQTLGQGPEFLTYFQNEAQLEKSRLLSDRFSAERPKGSFSTLEIQRTEQGDSAMYLCASTRERWADNYGYTFGSGTRLTVV.